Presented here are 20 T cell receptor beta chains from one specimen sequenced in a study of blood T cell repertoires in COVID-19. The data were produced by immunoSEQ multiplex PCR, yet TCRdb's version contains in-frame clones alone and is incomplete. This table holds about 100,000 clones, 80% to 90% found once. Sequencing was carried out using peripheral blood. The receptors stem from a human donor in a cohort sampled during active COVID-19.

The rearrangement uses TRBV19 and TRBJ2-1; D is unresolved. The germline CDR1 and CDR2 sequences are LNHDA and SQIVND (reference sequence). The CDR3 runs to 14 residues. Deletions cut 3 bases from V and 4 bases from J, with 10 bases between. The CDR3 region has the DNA TGTGCCAGTAGTATTGTCACGGGTTACAATGAGCAGTTCTTC. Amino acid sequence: CASSIVTGYNEQFF.

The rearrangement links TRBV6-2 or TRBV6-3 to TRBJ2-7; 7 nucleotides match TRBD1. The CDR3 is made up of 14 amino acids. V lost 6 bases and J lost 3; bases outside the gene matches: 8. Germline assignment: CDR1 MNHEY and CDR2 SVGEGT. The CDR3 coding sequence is TGTGCCAGCAGCCGGAGGTCAGGGGGCTACGAGCAGTACTTC. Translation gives CASSRRSGGYEQYF.

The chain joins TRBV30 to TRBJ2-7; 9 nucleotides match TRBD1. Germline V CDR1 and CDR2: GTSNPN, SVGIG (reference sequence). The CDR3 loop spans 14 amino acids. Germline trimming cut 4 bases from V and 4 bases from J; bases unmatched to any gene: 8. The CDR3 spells CAWKTGGVIYEQYF. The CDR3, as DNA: TGTGCCTGGAAGACAGGGGGAGTGATTTACGAGCAGTACTTC. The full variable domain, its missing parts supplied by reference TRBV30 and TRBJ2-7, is SQTIHQWPATLVQPVGSPLSLECTVEGTSNPNLYWYRQAAGRGLQLLFYSVGIGQISSEVPQNLSASRPQDRQFILSSKKLLLSDSGFYLCAWKTGGVIYEQYFGPGTRLTVT.

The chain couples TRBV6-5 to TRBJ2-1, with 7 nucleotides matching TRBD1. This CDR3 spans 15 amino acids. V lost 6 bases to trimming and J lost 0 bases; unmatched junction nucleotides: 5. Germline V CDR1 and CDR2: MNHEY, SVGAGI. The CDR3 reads CASSGDRFSYNEQFF. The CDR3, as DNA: TGTGCCAGCAGCGGGGACAGATTCTCCTACAATGAGCAGTTCTTC.

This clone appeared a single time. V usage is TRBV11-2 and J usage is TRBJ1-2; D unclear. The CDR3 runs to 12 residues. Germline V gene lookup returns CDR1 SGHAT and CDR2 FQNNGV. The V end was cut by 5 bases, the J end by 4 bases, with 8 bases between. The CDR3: CASSPRGYGYTF. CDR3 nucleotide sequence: TGTGCCAGCAGCCCCCGGGGCTATGGCTACACCTTC. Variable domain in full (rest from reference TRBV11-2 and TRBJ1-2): EAGVAQSPRYKIIEKRQSVAFWCNPISGHATLYWYQQILGQGPKLLIQFQNNGVVDDSQLPKDRFSAERLKGVDSTLKIQPAKLEDSAVYLCASSPRGYGYTFGSGTRLTVV.

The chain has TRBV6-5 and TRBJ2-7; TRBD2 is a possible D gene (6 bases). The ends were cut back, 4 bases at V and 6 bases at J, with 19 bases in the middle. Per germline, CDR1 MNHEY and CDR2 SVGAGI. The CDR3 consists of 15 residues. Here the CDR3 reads CASSSRPEGRFEQYF. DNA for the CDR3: TGTGCCAGCAGTTCTCGGCCGGAGGGCCGCTTCGAGCAGTACTTC.

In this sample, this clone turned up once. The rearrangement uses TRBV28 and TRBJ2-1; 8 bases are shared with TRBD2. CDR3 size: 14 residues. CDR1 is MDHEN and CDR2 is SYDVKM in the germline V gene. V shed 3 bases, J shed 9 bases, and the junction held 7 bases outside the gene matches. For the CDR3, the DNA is TGTGCCAGCAGTTTTGCCGGGAGGGCCTTTGAGCAGTTCTTC. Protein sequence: CASSFAGRAFEQFF. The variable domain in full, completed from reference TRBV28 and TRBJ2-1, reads DVKVTQSSRYLVKRTGEKVFLECVQDMDHENMFWYRQDPGLGLRLIYFSYDVKMKEKGDIPEGYSVSREKKERFSLILESASTNQTSMYLCASSFAGRAFEQFFGPGTRLTVL.

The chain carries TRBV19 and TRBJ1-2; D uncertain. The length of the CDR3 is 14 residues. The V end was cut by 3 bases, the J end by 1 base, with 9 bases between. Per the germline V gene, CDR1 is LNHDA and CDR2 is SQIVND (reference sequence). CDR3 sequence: CASSMRANNYGYTF. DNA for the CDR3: TGTGCCAGTAGTATGCGGGCGAATAACTATGGCTACACCTTC.

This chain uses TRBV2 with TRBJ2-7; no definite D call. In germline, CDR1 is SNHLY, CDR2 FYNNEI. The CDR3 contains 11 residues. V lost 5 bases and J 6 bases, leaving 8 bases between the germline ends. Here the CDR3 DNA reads TGTGCCAGCAGTTTATCGGTCGAGCAGTACTTC. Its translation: CASSLSVEQYF.

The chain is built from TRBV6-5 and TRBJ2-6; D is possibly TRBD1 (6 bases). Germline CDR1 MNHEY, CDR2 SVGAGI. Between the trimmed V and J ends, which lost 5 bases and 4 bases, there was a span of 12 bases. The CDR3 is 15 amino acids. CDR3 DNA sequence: TGTGCCAGCAGTCCGAGGGGGACCGGGGCCAACGTCCTGACTTTC. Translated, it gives CASSPRGTGANVLTF.

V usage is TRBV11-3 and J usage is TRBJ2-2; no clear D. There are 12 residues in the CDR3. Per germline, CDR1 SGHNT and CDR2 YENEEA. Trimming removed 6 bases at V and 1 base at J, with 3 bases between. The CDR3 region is CASSLNTGELFF. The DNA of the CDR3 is TGTGCCAGCAGTCTGAACACCGGGGAGCTGTTTTTT.

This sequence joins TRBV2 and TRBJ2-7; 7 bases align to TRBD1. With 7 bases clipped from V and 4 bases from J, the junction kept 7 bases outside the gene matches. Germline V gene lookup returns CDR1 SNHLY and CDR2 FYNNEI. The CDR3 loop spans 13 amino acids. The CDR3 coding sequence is TGTGCCAGCACAGGGACAGTCAGATACGAGCAGTACTTC. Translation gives CASTGTVRYEQYF.

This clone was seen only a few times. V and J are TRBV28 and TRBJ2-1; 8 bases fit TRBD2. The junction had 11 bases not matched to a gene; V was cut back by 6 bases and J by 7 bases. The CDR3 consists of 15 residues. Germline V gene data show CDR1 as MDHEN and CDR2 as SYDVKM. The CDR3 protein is CASSSGAGVSNEQFF. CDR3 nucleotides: TGTGCCAGCAGCTCTGGAGCGGGAGTTTCAAATGAGCAGTTCTTC.

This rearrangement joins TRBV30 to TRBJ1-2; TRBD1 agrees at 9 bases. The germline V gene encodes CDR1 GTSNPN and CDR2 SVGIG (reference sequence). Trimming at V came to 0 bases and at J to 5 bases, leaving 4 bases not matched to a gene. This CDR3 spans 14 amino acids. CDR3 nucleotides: TGTGCCTGGAGTGTAACAGGGGGCGGGTATGGCTACACCTTC. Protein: CAWSVTGGGYGYTF.

The CDR3 nucleotides read TGCGCCAGCAGCCAAGTAGGCAGGGCCAGGGGCTACACCTTC. Translated, it gives CASSQVGRARGYTF. The chain links TRBV4-1 to TRBJ1-2; weak D call: TRBD1 (5 bases). Germline V gives CDR1 MGHRA, CDR2 YSYEKL. CDR3 length equals 14 residues. V was clipped by 1 base and J by 8 bases, with 14 bases between them.

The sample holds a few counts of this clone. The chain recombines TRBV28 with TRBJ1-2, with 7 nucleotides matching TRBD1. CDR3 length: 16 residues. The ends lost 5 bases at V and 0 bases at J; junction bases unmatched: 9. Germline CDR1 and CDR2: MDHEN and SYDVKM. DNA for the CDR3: TGTGCCAGCAGTAGGCTCGGGACAGAAGCTAACTATGGCTACACCTTC. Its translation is CASSRLGTEANYGYTF.

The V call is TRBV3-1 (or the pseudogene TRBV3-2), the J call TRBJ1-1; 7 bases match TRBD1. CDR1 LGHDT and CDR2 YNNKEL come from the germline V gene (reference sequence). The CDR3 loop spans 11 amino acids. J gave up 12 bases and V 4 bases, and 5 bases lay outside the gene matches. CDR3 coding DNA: TGTGCCAGCAGCCCCCAGGGGGGTCCTTTCTTT. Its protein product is CASSPQGGPFF.

CDR3 in DNA: TGTGCCAGCAGCCAAGATCTGGGAGGAGAGACCCAGTACTTC. This translates into CASSQDLGGETQYF. The chain carries TRBV3-1 (or the pseudogene TRBV3-2) and TRBJ2-5; possibly TRBD2 for D (6 bases). V was clipped by 0 bases and J by 4 bases, with 9 bases between them. The CDR3 is 14 residues long. Germline assignment: CDR1 LGHDT and CDR2 YNNKEL (reference sequence).

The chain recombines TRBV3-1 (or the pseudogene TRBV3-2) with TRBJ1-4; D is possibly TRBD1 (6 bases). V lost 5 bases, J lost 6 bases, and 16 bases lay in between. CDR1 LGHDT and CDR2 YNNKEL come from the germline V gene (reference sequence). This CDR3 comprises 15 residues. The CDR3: CASSSMREGDEKLFF. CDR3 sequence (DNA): TGTGCCAGCAGCTCTATGAGAGAGGGGGATGAAAAACTGTTTTTT.

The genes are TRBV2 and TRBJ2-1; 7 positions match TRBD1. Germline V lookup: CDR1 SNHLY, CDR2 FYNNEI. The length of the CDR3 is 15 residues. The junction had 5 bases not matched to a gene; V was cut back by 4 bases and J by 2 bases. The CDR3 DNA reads TGTGCCAGCAGTGCTCGAGGGACAGCCTACAATGAGCAGTTCTTC. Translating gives CASSARGTAYNEQFF.